This T cell receptor beta chain was observed in a study of T cells after yellow fever vaccination. TCRdb used MiXCR to reprocess the 5' RACE reads, holding one entry per CDR3 protein. Here the sample spans under 150,000 distinct CDR3 sequences, approximately 7.7% being singletons. This clonotype was seen only a few times. This CDR3 has 15 residues. Trimming shortened V by 5 bases and J by 0 bases, and 11 bases separated the two germline ends. V usage is TRBV12-3 or TRBV12-4 and J usage is TRBJ1-5; D gene uncertain. This specimen was CD4+ T cells sorted from PBMCs, taken 5 days after the yellow fever booster vaccination. The receptor's source is a man aged 25-40 years who received the YFV17D yellow fever vaccine. The CDR3 DNA reads as TGTGCCAGCAGTCAGGACGCGACTAGCAATCAGCCCCAGCATTTT. Protein sequence: CASSQDATSNQPQHF.